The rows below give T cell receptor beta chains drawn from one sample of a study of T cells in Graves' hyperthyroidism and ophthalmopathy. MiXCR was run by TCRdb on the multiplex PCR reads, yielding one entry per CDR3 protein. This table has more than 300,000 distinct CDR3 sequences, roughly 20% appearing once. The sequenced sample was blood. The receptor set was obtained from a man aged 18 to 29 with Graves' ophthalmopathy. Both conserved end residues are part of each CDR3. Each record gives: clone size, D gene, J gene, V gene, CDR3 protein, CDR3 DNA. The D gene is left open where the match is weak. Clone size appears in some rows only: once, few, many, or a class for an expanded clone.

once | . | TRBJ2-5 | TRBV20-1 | CSAPGGEQETQYF | TGCAGTGCTCCGGGGGGCGAGCAAGAGACCCAGTACTTC
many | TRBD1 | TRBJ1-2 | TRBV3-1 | CASSQGGQGNYGYTF | TGTGCCAGCAGCCAAGGAGGACAGGGGAACTATGGCTACACCTTC
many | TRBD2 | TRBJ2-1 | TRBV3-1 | CASSHGGAPYNEQFF | TGTGCCAGCAGCCACGGGGGGGCCCCCTACAATGAGCAGTTCTTC
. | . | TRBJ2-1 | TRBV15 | CATSRDRGSSSYNEQFF | TGTGCCACCAGCAGAGATAGGGGCTCAAGCTCCTACAATGAGCAGTTCTTC
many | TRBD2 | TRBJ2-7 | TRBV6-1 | CASSERTSGSYEQYF | TGTGCCAGCAGTGAGCGGACTAGCGGTTCCTACGAGCAGTACTTC
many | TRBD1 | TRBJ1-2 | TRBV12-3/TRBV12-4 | CASSLSTGFGYTF | TGTGCCAGCAGTCTTTCGACAGGGTTTGGCTACACCTTC
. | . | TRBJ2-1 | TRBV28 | CASSSIIYNEQFF | TGTGCCAGCAGTTCCATAATATACAATGAGCAGTTCTTC
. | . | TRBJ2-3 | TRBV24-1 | CATSDLNSDTQYF | TGTGCCACCAGTGATTTAAATTCGGATACGCAGTATTTT
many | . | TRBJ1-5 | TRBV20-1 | CSARDAVTGVQHF | TGCAGTGCTAGAGATGCAGTAACTGGGGTCCAACATTTT
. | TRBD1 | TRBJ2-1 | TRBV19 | CASESKGQGYNEQFF | TGTGCCAGCGAATCGAAGGGACAGGGGTACAATGAGCAGTTCTTC
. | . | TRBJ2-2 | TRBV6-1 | CASSESPGQNTGELFF | TGTGCCAGCAGTGAATCCCCGGGACAGAACACCGGGGAGCTGTTTTTT
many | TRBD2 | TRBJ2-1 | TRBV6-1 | CASSEPIAGANNEQFF | TGTGCCAGCAGTGAACCCATAGCGGGAGCGAACAATGAGCAGTTCTTC
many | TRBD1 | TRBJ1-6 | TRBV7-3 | CASSLGTGALGSPLHF | TGTGCCAGCAGCTTAGGGACAGGGGCCTTAGGTTCACCCCTCCACTTT
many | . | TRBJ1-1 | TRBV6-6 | CASSYSSGVTEAFF | TGTGCCAGCAGTTACTCGAGTGGGGTCACTGAAGCTTTCTTT
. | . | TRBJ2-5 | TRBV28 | CASSWGWREETQYF | TGTGCCAGCAGCTGGGGGTGGAGGGAGGAGACCCAGTACTTC
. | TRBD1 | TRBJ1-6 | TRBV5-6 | CASSPNDRVSSYNSPLHF | TGTGCCAGCAGCCCGAACGACAGGGTTAGCTCCTATAATTCACCCCTCCACTTT
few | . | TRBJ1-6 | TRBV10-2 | CASTEGGNSPLHF | TGCGCCAGCACCGAGGGGGGTAATTCACCCCTCCACTTT
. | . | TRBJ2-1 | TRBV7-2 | CASSLFGGVVGNEQFF | TGTGCCAGCAGCTTATTTGGGGGAGTGGTGGGCAATGAGCAGTTCTTC
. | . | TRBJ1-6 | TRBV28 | CASSPRTVSSYNSPLHF | TGTGCCAGCAGTCCCAGGACAGTAAGCTCCTATAATTCACCCCTCCACTTT
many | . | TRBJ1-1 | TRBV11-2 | CASSLVASATEAFF | TGTGCCAGCAGCTTAGTGGCTTCCGCCACTGAAGCTTTCTTT
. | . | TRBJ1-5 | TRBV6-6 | CASSYSLMGYSNQPQHF | TGTGCCAGCAGTTACTCGCTAATGGGGTATAGCAATCAGCCCCAGCATTTT
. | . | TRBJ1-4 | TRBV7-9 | CASSSQGRATNEKLFF | TGTGCCAGCAGCTCCCAGGGGCGGGCAACTAATGAAAAACTGTTTTTT
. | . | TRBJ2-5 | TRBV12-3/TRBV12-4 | CASSFAAQETQYF | TGTGCCAGCAGTTTCGCGGCTCAAGAGACCCAGTACTTC
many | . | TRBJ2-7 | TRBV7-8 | CASSLGTSLARYEQYF | TGTGCCAGCAGCTTAGGGACATCACTAGCACGGTACGAGCAGTACTTC
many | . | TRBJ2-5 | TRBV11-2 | CASGQLLYGGPQETQYF | TGTGCCAGCGGTCAACTCCTATACGGGGGGCCCCAAGAGACCCAGTACTTC
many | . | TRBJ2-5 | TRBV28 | CASSGVRYQETQYF | TGTGCCAGCAGCGGGGTGAGGTACCAAGAGACCCAGTACTTC
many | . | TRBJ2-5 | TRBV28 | CASGLGTTQETQYF | TGTGCCAGCGGGCTTGGAACGACTCAAGAGACCCAGTACTTC
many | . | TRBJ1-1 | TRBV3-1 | CASSPSDTEAFF | TGTGCCAGCAGCCCCTCCGACACTGAAGCTTTCTTT
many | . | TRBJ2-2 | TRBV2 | CATGGRTGELFF | TGTGCCACCGGGGGAAGGACCGGGGAGCTGTTTTTT
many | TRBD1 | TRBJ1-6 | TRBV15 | CATSPSTGTGYSPLHF | TGTGCCACCAGCCCATCCACCGGGACAGGGTATTCACCCCTCCACTTT
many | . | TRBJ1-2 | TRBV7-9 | CASSHRDARRGYTF | TGTGCCAGCAGCCACCGGGACGCCAGGCGCGGCTACACCTTC
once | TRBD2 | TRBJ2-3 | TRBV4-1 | CASSQLAGGADTQYF | TGCGCCAGCAGCCAACTTGCGGGGGGGGCAGATACGCAGTATTTT
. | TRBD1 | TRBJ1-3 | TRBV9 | CASSVGTGFFANTIYF | TGTGCCAGCAGCGTCGGGACAGGGTTCTTTGCAAACACCATATATTTT
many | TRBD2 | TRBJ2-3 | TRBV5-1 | CASREGLAARDTQYF | TGCGCCAGCAGGGAGGGACTAGCGGCCCGGGATACGCAGTATTTT
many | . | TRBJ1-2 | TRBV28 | CASSLSPGNYGYTF | TGTGCCAGCAGTTTATCACCGGGTAACTATGGCTACACCTTC
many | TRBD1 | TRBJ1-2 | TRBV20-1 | CSAGPGGYGYTF | TGCAGTGCTGGGCCAGGGGGCTATGGCTACACCTTC
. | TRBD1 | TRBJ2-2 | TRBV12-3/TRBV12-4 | CASSGTAANTGELFF | TGTGCCAGCAGCGGGACAGCTGCGAACACCGGGGAGCTGTTTTTT
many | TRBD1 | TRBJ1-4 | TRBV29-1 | CSVEEAGQGNEKLFF | TGCAGCGTTGAAGAAGCAGGACAGGGGAATGAAAAACTGTTTTTT
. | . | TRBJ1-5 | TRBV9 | CASTGQPGEPQHF | TGTGCCAGCACCGGACAGCCGGGTGAGCCCCAGCATTTT
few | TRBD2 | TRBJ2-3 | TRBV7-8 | CASSYGGGAPYF | TGTGCCAGCAGCTATGGCGGGGGGGCGCCGTATTTT
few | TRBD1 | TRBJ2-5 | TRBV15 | CATRQGRETQYF | TGTGCCACCCGACAGGGGAGGGAGACCCAGTACTTC
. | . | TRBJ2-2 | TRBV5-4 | CASSLVQSNTGELFF | TGTGCCAGCAGCTTGGTTCAGTCGAACACCGGGGAGCTGTTTTTT